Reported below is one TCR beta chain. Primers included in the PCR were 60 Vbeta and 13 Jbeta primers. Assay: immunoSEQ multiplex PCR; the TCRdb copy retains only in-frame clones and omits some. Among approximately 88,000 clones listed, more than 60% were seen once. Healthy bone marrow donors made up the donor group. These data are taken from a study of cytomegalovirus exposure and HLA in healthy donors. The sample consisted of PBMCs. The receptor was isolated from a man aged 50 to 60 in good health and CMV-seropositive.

CDR3 amino acids: CASSLPNLGQGAEAFF. In DNA form, the CDR3 reads TGTGCCAGCAGTTTACCCAACCTAGGACAGGGGGCTGAAGCTTTCTTT. This chain links TRBV28 with TRBJ1-1; 10 bases are shared with TRBD1. The CDR3 consists of 16 residues. With V trimmed by 2 bases and J by 6 bases, 9 bases remained unmatched. In germline, CDR1 is MDHEN, CDR2 SYDVKM.